This TCR beta chain appears in the sequencing data of a study of blood T cell repertoires in COVID-19. Looking at the study overall: Italy, Spain and the United States were the sources of the convalescent and acute COVID-19 samples. Sample material is recorded as cDNA or gDNA derived from T cells, B-cell-depleted T cells, or PBMCs.

V lost 3 bases, J lost 8 bases, and 7 bases stayed unmatched. CDR1 is MDHEN and CDR2 is SYDVKM in the germline V gene. There are 15 residues in the CDR3. As handled by the study authors: How many nucleated cells were present was estimated from reference gene primer amplification. Some clones are missing from TCRdb's copy, which holds only in-frame ones; the method was immunoSEQ multiplex PCR. The DNA was the basis for D and trimming; V, J and clone size are from that table. The table has some 99,000 clones, 84% seen once. Material: peripheral blood. The sequence derives from an elderly woman with active or convalescent COVID-19. The genes are TRBV28 and TRBJ1-4; 9 nucleotides align to TRBD1. For the CDR3, the DNA is TGTGCCAGCAGTTTTTGGGGACAGGGTGGGGAAAAACTGTTTTTT. It codes for CASSFWGQGGEKLFF.